This TCR beta chain appears in the sequencing data of a study of cytomegalovirus exposure and HLA in healthy donors. The overall study: An early data release held 70 million to 90 million unique TCRs from HLA-typed donors.

After removal of 3 bases from V and 4 bases from J, the junction contained 6 bases not matched to a gene. Germline V gives CDR1 MNHNS, CDR2 SASEGT. The CDR3 runs to 15 residues. This PCR relied on a set of 60 Vbeta primers and 13 Jbeta primers. Clones were sequenced by immunoSEQ multiplex PCR, and TCRdb holds only the in-frame ones, with some missing. The table shows 95,000 to 150,000 clones, with roughly three quarters occurring only once. Study outcomes and limitations: Further analysis was carried out later, and it showed several of the most significant clusters appearing linked to common viral pathogens. Earlier analysis found most TCR beta V segments productive about 87% or about 30% of the time.

This clone was counted only a few times. The antigen remains unidentified. The sequence came from a woman aged 25 to 45 in good health and CMV-seronegative. Material for sequencing was PBMCs. The rearrangement joins TRBV6-1 to TRBJ1-2, with 9 bases identical to TRBD1. The CDR3 DNA reads TGTGCCAGCAGTGACAGACCGGGACAGGGCTATGGCTACACCTTC. This sequence encodes CASSDRPGQGYGYTF.